The source of this T cell receptor beta chain is a study of cytomegalovirus exposure and HLA in healthy donors. Overall study context: Falling in the Caucasian-associated ancestry cluster were 81% of under 450 genotyped donors.

As regards this clone: Its target is not known. Compared with germline, one end of the junction differs, possibly owing to a read error.

Study findings and constraints: Productive status was seen about 87% or about 30% of the time for most TCR beta V segments in an earlier analysis. Later analysis showed most CMV-associated TCR beta chains appearing HLA-restricted. A further, later analysis showed that HLA-associated TCR beta chains (compared with equally common others) were more clonally expanded.

Primers: 60 Vbeta forward and 13 Jbeta reverse. Sequencing used immunoSEQ multiplex PCR; TCRdb keeps in-frame clones, though not all of them. This table holds some 110,000 clones, roughly 83% found once. Sequencing input: PBMCs. The receptor was derived from a young woman in good health and CMV-seropositive.

CDR3: CTSSPSGTGTYEQYF. In DNA, the CDR3 is TGTACCAGCAGTCCCTCCGGGACAGGGACCTACGAGCAGTACTTC. This chain links TRBV27 with TRBJ2-7; 9 nucleotides line up with TRBD1. The germline V gene encodes CDR1 MNHEY and CDR2 SMNVEV (reference sequence). The CDR3 extends over 15 amino acids.